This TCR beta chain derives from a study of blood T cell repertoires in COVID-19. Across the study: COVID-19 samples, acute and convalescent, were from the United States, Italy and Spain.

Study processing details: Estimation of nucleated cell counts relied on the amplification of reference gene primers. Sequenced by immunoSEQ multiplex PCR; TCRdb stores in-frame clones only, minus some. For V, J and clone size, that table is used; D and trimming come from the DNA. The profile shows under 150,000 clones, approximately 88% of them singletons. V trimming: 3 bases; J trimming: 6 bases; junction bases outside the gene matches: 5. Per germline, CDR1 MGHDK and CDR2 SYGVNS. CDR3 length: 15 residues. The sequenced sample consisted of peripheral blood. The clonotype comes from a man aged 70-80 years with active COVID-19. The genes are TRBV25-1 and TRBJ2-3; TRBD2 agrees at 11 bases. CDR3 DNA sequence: TGTGCCAGCAGTGATAGCGGGAGGGATACGGATACGCAGTATTTT. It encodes CASSDSGRDTDTQYF.